This passage covers 24 T cell receptor beta chains from one sample sequenced in a study of blood T cells in healthy people across ages. Next came a second PCR, run for roughly 6 to 11 cycles, which used a sample-barcoded 5' primer along with a J-beta primer mix. TCRdb called the 5' RACE reads again in MiXCR, with one record for every CDR3 protein. Here the sample spans over a million distinct CDR3 sequences, roughly 43% being singletons. Sequences were obtained from blood. Receptor source: a woman under 30 in good health.

This chain uses TRBV4-3 with TRBJ1-6; tentative D call: TRBD1 (5 bases). The length of the CDR3 is 15 residues. Germline V gene lookup returns CDR1 LGHNA and CDR2 YSLEER. Deletions cut 4 bases from V and 7 bases from J, with 14 bases between. The CDR3 region is CASSLMGGWNSPLHF. The CDR3 region has the DNA TGCGCCAGCAGCCTTATGGGGGGGTGGAATTCACCCCTCCACTTT.

This chain uses TRBV11-2 with TRBJ2-3; 8 bases agree with TRBD1. CDR3 size: 15 residues. The V gene's germline CDR1 is SGHAT and CDR2 FQNNGV. The trim removed 1 base at V and 7 bases at J, leaving 7 bases unmatched. The CDR3 DNA is TGTGCCAGCAGCTTAGTCCAGGGGGCTTCAAATACGCAGTATTTT. Its translation is CASSLVQGASNTQYF.

The chain joins TRBV28 to TRBJ2-5, with 13 bases lining up with TRBD2. After removal of 6 bases from V and 5 bases from J, the junction contained 9 bases not matched to a gene. CDR1 MDHEN and CDR2 SYDVKM come from the germline V gene. The CDR3 totals 16 residues. Here the CDR3 DNA reads TGTGCCAGCAGCGCTGGACTAGCGGGAGATGTTGAGACCCAGTACTTC. It is translated as CASSAGLAGDVETQYF.

CDR3 region: CASSPWIAGTSDTQYF. Here the CDR3 DNA reads TGTGCCAGCAGCCCCTGGATAGCGGGGACCTCAGATACGCAGTATTTT. The V call is TRBV3-1, the J call TRBJ2-3; TRBD2 agrees at 8 bases. Germline trimming cut 4 bases from V and 4 bases from J; bases unmatched to any gene: 10. Germline CDR1 and CDR2: LGHDT and YNNKEL (reference sequence). The CDR3 is made up of 16 amino acids.

The chain uses TRBV5-1 and TRBJ2-7; TRBD1 agrees at 8 bases. The trim removed 7 bases at V and 3 bases at J, leaving 9 bases unmatched. Germline V lookup: CDR1 SGHRS, CDR2 YFSETQ. This CDR3 is built from 14 residues. The CDR3 DNA reads TGCGCCAGCGGGACAGGCGCGTACTACTACGAGCAGTACTTC. This gives the protein CASGTGAYYYEQYF.

The chain joins TRBV4-2 to TRBJ2-7; a possible D gene is TRBD2 (5 bases). The V gene lost 5 bases and the J gene lost 1 base, with 12 bases spanning the gap. CDR3 length equals 14 residues. The germline V gene encodes CDR1 LGHNA and CDR2 YNFKEQ. The CDR3 DNA is TGTGCCAGCAGCTCTGAAGCGGATTCCTACGAGCAGTACTTC. Translation gives CASSSEADSYEQYF.

The chain carries TRBV7-9 and TRBJ1-6; 7 bases match TRBD1. The germline V gene encodes CDR1 SEHNR and CDR2 FQNEAQ (reference sequence). CDR3 size: 14 residues. Trimming cost V 7 bases and J 10 bases; bases outside gene matches: 10. CDR3 sequence: CASTFGQDGSPLHF. CDR3 bases: TGTGCCAGCACCTTTGGACAGGATGGGTCACCCCTCCACTTT.

The rearrangement uses TRBV20-1 and TRBJ2-1; a possible D gene is TRBD2 (6 bases). CDR3 length: 16 amino acids. Germline V CDR1 and CDR2: DFQATT, SNEGSKA (reference sequence). Between the trimmed V and J ends, which lost 5 bases and 5 bases, there was a span of 22 bases. The CDR3 sequence: CSAYHLLAGGDNEQFF. CDR3 bases: TGCAGTGCTTACCACCTCCTAGCCGGCGGGGACAATGAGCAGTTCTTC.

The CDR3: CASSPGVRAVEETQYF. DNA for the CDR3: TGTGCCAGCTCACCGGGGGTCAGGGCCGTTGAAGAGACCCAGTACTTC. The chain uses TRBV18 and TRBJ2-5; either TRBD1 or TRBD2 may fit D (5 bases each). CDR1 is KGHSH and CDR2 is LQKENI in the germline V gene. The CDR3 runs to 16 residues. V was cut by 3 bases and J by 3 bases, with 17 bases left in between.

This clonotype was detected a few times. The genes are TRBV7-8 and TRBJ2-1; 9 nucleotides line up with TRBD1. The length of the CDR3 is 16 residues. The V gene's germline CDR1 is SGHVS and CDR2 FQNEAQ. V lost 5 bases to trimming and J lost 7 bases; unmatched junction nucleotides: 12. The DNA for the CDR3 is TGTGCCAGCAGCGTAACAAACAGGGGGCGATCAAATGAGCAGTTCTTC. Translating gives CASSVTNRGRSNEQFF.

This clonotype was picked up a small number of times. The chain uses TRBV12-3 or TRBV12-4 and TRBJ2-1, with 10 bases aligning to TRBD2. This CDR3 is 14 amino acids long. Trimming cost V 4 bases and J 8 bases; bases outside gene matches: 5. The CDR3 coding sequence is TGTGCCAGCAGTTCGGGACTAGCGAGCGATGAGCAGTTCTTC. This translates into CASSSGLASDEQFF.

The chain carries TRBV24-1 and TRBJ1-1; D is ambiguous. The CDR3 has 9 amino acids. V shed 9 bases and J shed 5 bases, with 3 bases lying between them. Germline V gene data show CDR1 as KGHDR and CDR2 as SFDVKD. The CDR3 bases are TGTGCCACCCCGACTGAAGCTTTCTTT. This sequence encodes CATPTEAFF.

This clonotype showed up just a few times. The rearrangement joins TRBV29-1 to TRBJ2-7, with TRBD1 as a possible D gene (7 bases). Trimming pared 4 bases from V and 6 bases from J, leaving 25 bases between. This CDR3 has 16 amino acids. Germline CDR1 and CDR2: SQVTM and ANQGSEA. The CDR3 nucleotides are TGCAGCGTTGCTATAAGGGACAGACTAGAATCGGGCGAGCAGTACTTC. It is translated as CSVAIRDRLESGEQYF.

Remarks on this clonotype: Mismatch with germline at one junction end may stem from a read error. This chain connects TRBV11-2 to TRBJ2-3; TRBD2 matches at 9 bases. The CDR3 contains 16 residues. Per the germline V gene, CDR1 is SGHAT and CDR2 is FQNNGV. CDR3 loop: CAGSLIPSGVTDTQYF. As DNA, the CDR3 is TGTGCCGGCAGCTTGATCCCTAGCGGGGTTACAGATACGCAGTATTTT.

This clonotype was seen a few times. The CDR3 protein is CASTSAPGTEAFF. CDR3 bases: TGTGCCAGCACCTCTGCCCCAGGGACTGAAGCTTTCTTT. The rearrangement uses TRBV3-1 and TRBJ1-1; a possible D gene is TRBD1 (5 bases). The germline gives CDR1 LGHDT, CDR2 YNNKEL (reference sequence). V lost 7 bases and J 5 bases, leaving 14 bases between the germline ends. The CDR3 is 13 residues long.

This clonotype has at least ten counts. The chain links TRBV20-1 to TRBJ2-7; D possibly corresponds to TRBD2 (6 bases). V gave up 0 bases and J gave up 1 base, with 10 bases separating them. CDR1 and CDR2 (germline): DFQATT, SNEGSKA (reference sequence). This CDR3 is 14 amino acids long. CDR3 region: CSARDRGTSYEQYF. DNA of the CDR3: TGCAGTGCTAGAGATCGCGGGACTTCCTACGAGCAGTACTTC.

The chain is built from TRBV29-1 and TRBJ2-7; D not certain. The CDR3 runs to 11 residues. Germline assignment: CDR1 SQVTM and CDR2 ANQGSEA. Deletions cut 2 bases from V and 7 bases from J, with 9 bases between. The chain's CDR3 is CSVERVREQYF. The CDR3 nucleotides are TGCAGCGTTGAAAGGGTCAGAGAGCAGTACTTC.

The chain joins TRBV20-1 to TRBJ2-3; D gene unclear. Germline assignment: CDR1 DFQATT and CDR2 SNEGSKA (reference sequence). Trimming took 6 bases from V and 0 from J, leaving 10 bases between them. CDR3 length equals 13 residues. The CDR3 DNA reads as TGCAGTGCCAGGCCCGTCAGCACAGATACGCAGTATTTT. Its protein is CSARPVSTDTQYF.

This clonotype was recorded at least ten times. This chain connects TRBV29-1 to TRBJ2-7, with D possibly matching TRBD1 (5 bases). CDR1 and CDR2 from the germline V gene are SQVTM and ANQGSEA. V was trimmed by 8 bases and J by 4 bases, leaving 15 bases between them. The CDR3 runs 12 residues. The CDR3 loop reads CSYKWGQYEQYF. The CDR3, as DNA: TGCAGCTACAAGTGGGGCCAATACGAGCAGTACTTC.

This clonotype occurred a few times. The chain recombines TRBV29-1 with TRBJ2-5; 9 bases are shared with TRBD1. Germline CDR1 reads SQVTM; CDR2 reads ANQGSEA. The CDR3 consists of 16 residues. Unmatched junction bases numbered 18, after V lost 0 bases and J lost 13 bases. CDR3 bases: TGCAGCGTTGAAGATCTTCAGGGACAGGGTCTACCGTGGCGGTACTTC. Translating it yields CSVEDLQGQGLPWRYF.

V usage is TRBV7-7 and J usage is TRBJ1-4; 7 positions match TRBD1. Germline V gene sequence: CDR1 SSHAT, CDR2 FNYEAQ (reference sequence). V shed 4 bases, J shed 7 bases, and the junction held 9 bases outside the gene matches. The CDR3 contains 15 residues. This CDR3 is CASSSEDRIGEKLFF. For the CDR3, the DNA is TGTGCCAGCAGCTCGGAGGACAGGATTGGTGAAAAACTGTTTTTT.

The chain employs TRBV11-2 and TRBJ2-1; 10 bases agree with TRBD1. The CDR3 runs to 16 residues. Trimming took 0 bases from V and 7 from J; bases not matched to a gene: 6. Per the germline V gene, CDR1 is SGHAT and CDR2 is FQNNGV. The DNA for the CDR3 is TGTGCCAGCAGCTTAGATCCCGGGACAGGGGTTAATGAGCAGTTCTTC. This encodes CASSLDPGTGVNEQFF.

In this sample, this clonotype turned up a few times. The V and J genes are TRBV29-1 and TRBJ1-2; no firm D call. There are 14 residues in the CDR3. V lost 4 bases and J lost 0, with 12 bases in between. Germline V gene lookup returns CDR1 SQVTM and CDR2 ANQGSEA. The CDR3 region has the DNA TGCAGCGTTGGTCAGAACCCACCTAACTATGGCTACACCTTC. Translated: CSVGQNPPNYGYTF.

The rearrangement joins TRBV24-1 to TRBJ2-5; the D gene is possibly TRBD2 (6 bases). CDR1 KGHDR and CDR2 SFDVKD come from the germline V gene. V lost 4 bases to trimming and J lost 2 bases, with 16 bases between them. The CDR3 length is 16 residues. CDR3 in amino acids: CATSDRGSSEQETQYF. CDR3 DNA sequence: TGTGCCACCAGTGACCGTGGGTCTAGCGAACAAGAGACCCAGTACTTC.